This TCR beta chain was captured by sequencing in a study of identical twins. This CDR3 spans 13 amino acids. The germline V gene has CDR1 DFQATT and CDR2 SNEGSKA (reference sequence). MiXCR, run by TCRdb on the 5' RACE reads, gives a single entry per CDR3 protein. The sample has approximately 680,000 distinct CDR3 sequences; around 7.5% are singletons. This clonotype was recorded a few times. Its antigen is undetermined. The study, taken as a whole, reports: It was cross-sectional statistical analysis, not following the same donors, that the conclusions relied on. Analyses based on zero insertions could be partly confounded by invariant MAIT and iNKT cells.

This same sample was also taken into another study, of yellow fever vaccine responses in identical twins.

The clonotype originates from a woman aged 18-29 years in good health. Input material: PBMCs. The V gene is TRBV20-1, the J gene TRBJ2-3, with D possibly TRBD2 on 5 matching bases. CDR3 coding DNA: TGCGGTTACAAGCGGCCAGCGGCAGATACGCAGTATTTT. Encoded protein: CGYKRPAADTQYF.